This T cell receptor beta chain was recovered during a study of T cells in Graves' hyperthyroidism and ophthalmopathy. Researchers amplified the TCR beta CDR3 regions from RNA transcripts. A first-round RT-PCR of the TCR CDR3 used the HTBI primer set. TCRdb reprocessed the multiplex PCR reads with MiXCR, giving one entry per CDR3 protein. The sample has about 420,000 distinct CDR3 sequences, about a sixth seen once. The CDR3 covers 14 residues. The V gene end was trimmed by 0 bases and the J gene end by 6 bases; junction bases not matched to a gene: 2. Germline V gene data show CDR1 as MNHNS and CDR2 as SASEGT.

The chain carries TRBV6-1 and TRBJ2-1; 7 bases align to TRBD2. The sequence derives from a woman in her late teens or twenties with Graves' hyperthyroidism. Sequenced sample: blood. CDR3 coding DNA: TGTGCCAGCAGTGAAGCGGGGGGGAGCAATGAGCAGTTCTTC. This gives the protein CASSEAGGSNEQFF.